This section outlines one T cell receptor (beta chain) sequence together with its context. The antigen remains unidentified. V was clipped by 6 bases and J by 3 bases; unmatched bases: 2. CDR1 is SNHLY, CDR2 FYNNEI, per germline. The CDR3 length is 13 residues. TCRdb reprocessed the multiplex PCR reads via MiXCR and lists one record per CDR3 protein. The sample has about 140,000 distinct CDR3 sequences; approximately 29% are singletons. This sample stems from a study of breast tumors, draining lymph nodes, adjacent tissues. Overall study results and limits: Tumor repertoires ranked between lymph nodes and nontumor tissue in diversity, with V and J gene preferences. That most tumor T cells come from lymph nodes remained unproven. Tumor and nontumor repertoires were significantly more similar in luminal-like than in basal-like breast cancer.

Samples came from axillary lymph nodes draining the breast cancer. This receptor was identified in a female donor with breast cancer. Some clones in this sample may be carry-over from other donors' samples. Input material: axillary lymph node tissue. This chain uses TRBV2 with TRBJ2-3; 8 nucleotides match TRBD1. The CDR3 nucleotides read TGTGCCAGCAGAGGACAGGGAACAGATACGCAGTATTTT. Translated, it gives CASRGQGTDTQYF.